Listed here are 30 T cell receptor beta chains from one sample, sequenced in a study of vaccination and CD4 T cells after COVID-19. Sample time point: late sampling 161 to 241 days after vaccination in a few convalescent patients. Treatment here: roughly 10-day PBMC culture with coronavirus spike peptide pools or control peptides (ViraFEST assay). For these receptors, no antigen is known. Sequenced with the Oncomine TCR Beta short-read assay was DNA taken from cultured CD4+ T cells. TCRdb independently ran MiXCR on the PCR reads; one entry per CDR3 protein. The table shows some 26,000 distinct CDR3 sequences, with 41% occurring only once. The source was CD4+ T cells from blood, cultured in vitro, collected about 7 months after SARS-CoV-2 vaccination. Receptors originate from a human donor who had recovered from COVID-19.

This chain connects TRBV20-1 to TRBJ2-3; 7 bases fit TRBD2. The V and J ends lost 7 bases and 0 bases, in that order; junction bases with no gene match: 4. The CDR3 is 13 residues long. From germline, CDR1 is DFQATT and CDR2 SNEGSKA (reference sequence). For the CDR3, the DNA is TGCAGTGTGCTAGCGGATAGCACAGATACGCAGTATTTT. It translates to CSVLADSTDTQYF.

Relative to its sample, this clonotype is medium-sized (0.01 to 0.1%). This rearrangement joins TRBV7-6 to TRBJ2-7; 7 nucleotides align to TRBD2. J gave up 3 bases and V 5 bases, and 7 bases lay outside the gene matches. Per the germline V gene, CDR1 is SGHVS and CDR2 is FNYEAQ. CDR3 length: 14 amino acids. CDR3: CASSPSGIGYEQYF. The CDR3 nucleotides read TGTGCCAGCAGCCCTAGCGGAATAGGCTACGAGCAGTACTTC.

The CDR3 coding sequence is TGTGCCAGCATCCAGGCAGGCCTACCAGGCACTGAGCAGTTCTTC. Its translation: CASIQAGLPGTEQFF. The chain has TRBV6-1 and TRBJ2-1; D remains unclear. The germline gives CDR1 MNHNS, CDR2 SASEGT. This CDR3 contains 15 residues. Trimming pared 7 bases from V and 9 bases from J, leaving 22 bases between.

This chain's CDR3 is CASSLQQGVNYGYTF. The DNA for the CDR3 is TGTGCCAGCAGTCTCCAACAGGGTGTTAACTATGGCTACACCTTC. The chain employs TRBV12-3 or TRBV12-4 and TRBJ1-2, with D perhaps TRBD1 (6 bases). Trimming cost V 5 bases and J 1 base, with 14 bases left between them. This CDR3 spans 15 amino acids.

This clonotype was observed once. The chain couples TRBV28 to TRBJ2-7; no definite D call. Germline V gives CDR1 MDHEN, CDR2 SYDVKM. Trimming removed 7 bases at V and 2 bases at J, with 15 bases between. CDR3 length: 14 residues. CDR3 nucleotide sequence: TGTGCCAGCACCCCGGCACTCGAACCCTACGAGCAGTACTTC. Residues: CASTPALEPYEQYF.

This clonotype was seen only a few times. The chain couples TRBV7-9 to TRBJ2-3, with 9 bases aligning to TRBD2. V was clipped by 1 base and J by 4 bases; unmatched bases: 9. This CDR3 is built from 17 residues. Germline V gene data show CDR1 as SEHNR and CDR2 as FQNEAQ (reference sequence). The CDR3 coding sequence is TGTGCCAGCAGCTTAGGGGAGGCGGGAGGGCCATCAGATACGCAGTATTTT. It codes for CASSLGEAGGPSDTQYF.

J is TRBJ2-5 and V is TRBV10-3; a weak D match, TRBD1 (6 bases). The germline gives CDR1 ENHRY, CDR2 SYGVKD. V gave up 6 bases and J gave up 4 bases, with 18 bases separating them. The CDR3 is made up of 15 amino acids. The CDR3 loop reads CAISPVRGSAETQYF. DNA for the CDR3: TGTGCCATCAGCCCAGTAAGGGGGTCAGCAGAGACCCAGTACTTC.

V gene TRBV19 combines with J gene TRBJ2-1; D ambiguous. V lost 4 bases and J lost 15, with 13 bases in between. Germline CDR1 reads LNHDA; CDR2 reads SQIVND (reference sequence). The CDR3 contains 11 residues. CDR3 protein: CASSRAQGWFF. The DNA for the CDR3 is TGTGCCAGTAGTAGGGCCCAAGGGTGGTTCTTC.

The V call is TRBV2, the J call TRBJ2-1; D is unclear. Trimming removed 3 bases from V and 12 bases from J, with 9 bases in between. CDR1 and CDR2 (germline): SNHLY, FYNNEI. The CDR3 is 11 amino acids. This CDR3 reads CASSEVQRQFF. The CDR3 nucleotides are TGTGCCAGCAGTGAGGTCCAGCGGCAGTTCTTC.

A few counts support this clonotype. This chain uses TRBV7-2 with TRBJ2-7, with no clear D. The CDR3 is 11 amino acids. V lost 5 bases to trimming and J lost 2 bases, with 4 bases between them. The germline V gene encodes CDR1 SGHTA and CDR2 FQGNSA. The DNA for the CDR3 is TGTGCCAGCAGCGGCCCCTACGAGCAGTACTTC. It codes for CASSGPYEQYF.

The chain employs TRBV6-2 or TRBV6-3 and TRBJ2-1; D unclear. The CDR3 has 11 amino acids. V was trimmed by 7 bases and J by 5 bases, leaving 6 bases between them. In germline, CDR1 is MNHEY, CDR2 SVGEGT. The CDR3 region has the DNA TGTGCCAGCACCCAAGACAATGAGCAGTTCTTC. Amino acid sequence: CASTQDNEQFF.

Here the CDR3 reads CASSLGSSTDTQYF. The CDR3 DNA follows: TGTGCCAGCAGCTTAGGGTCTAGCACAGATACGCAGTATTTT. The rearrangement uses TRBV11-3 and TRBJ2-3; D is undetermined. V shed 1 base and J shed 0 bases, with 5 bases lying between them. Germline assignment: CDR1 SGHNT and CDR2 YENEEA. The length of the CDR3 is 14 residues.

V is TRBV10-3 and J is TRBJ2-7; D unclear. The CDR3 has 13 amino acids. Deletions cut 2 bases from V and 3 bases from J, with 8 bases between. Germline V lookup: CDR1 ENHRY, CDR2 SYGVKD. DNA of the CDR3: TGTGCCATCAGTGAGAGTCTCAACTACGAGCAGTACTTC. Residues: CAISESLNYEQYF.

There are a few counts of this clonotype. The chain uses TRBV20-1 and TRBJ2-7, with a possible D match to TRBD1 (5 bases). The CDR3 covers 14 residues. Between the trimmed V and J ends, which lost 5 bases and 0 bases, there was a span of 14 bases. Germline CDR1 DFQATT, CDR2 SNEGSKA (reference sequence). The CDR3 is CSAQTGDSSYEQYF. The CDR3 coding sequence is TGCAGTGCTCAAACCGGCGACAGCTCCTACGAGCAGTACTTC.

This clonotype was seen a handful of times. This chain uses TRBV7-9 with TRBJ2-3; a possible D gene is TRBD1 (6 bases). V gave up 2 bases and J gave up 6 bases, with 6 bases separating them. The CDR3 length is 12 residues. The germline V gene encodes CDR1 SEHNR and CDR2 FQNEAQ (reference sequence). In nucleotides, the CDR3 is TGTGCCAGCAGCTTACAGGGGGATACGCAGTATTTT. Translated, it gives CASSLQGDTQYF.

This clonotype turned up a few times. This sequence joins TRBV20-1 and TRBJ1-5; D may be TRBD1 (5 bases). This CDR3 comprises 14 residues. From germline, CDR1 is DFQATT and CDR2 SNEGSKA (reference sequence). The V gene lost 2 bases and the J gene lost 7 bases, with 15 bases spanning the gap. The CDR3 sequence is CSARYAGFDQPQHF. Here the CDR3 DNA reads TGCAGTGCTAGATACGCAGGGTTCGACCAGCCCCAGCATTTT.

The chain couples TRBV28 to TRBJ1-1, with D maybe TRBD1 (6 bases). The CDR3 is 17 residues long. Trimming took off 5 bases at V and 1 base at J, with 20 bases between the two ends. Germline loops: CDR1 MDHEN, CDR2 SYDVKM. The CDR3 nucleotides are TGTGCCAGCAGTATGAGCTGGGCCGGACAGCGGAACACTGAAGCTTTCTTT. Translating gives CASSMSWAGQRNTEAFF.

This clonotype was seen a few times. V and J are TRBV2 and TRBJ2-7; 9 bases agree with TRBD2. This CDR3 contains 15 residues. With 6 bases clipped from V and 1 base from J, the junction kept 7 bases outside the gene matches. The germline V gene encodes CDR1 SNHLY and CDR2 FYNNEI. This CDR3 reads CASSSTSGLSYEQYF. DNA of the CDR3: TGTGCCAGCAGCTCAACTAGCGGGCTTTCCTACGAGCAGTACTTC.

This sequence joins TRBV7-6 and TRBJ2-5; 7 bases map to TRBD2. Germline V CDR1 and CDR2: SGHVS, FNYEAQ. The trim removed 4 bases at V and 5 bases at J, leaving 10 bases unmatched. The CDR3 consists of 15 residues. DNA of the CDR3: TGTGCCAGCAGCTCCGGGGGAGGGGCGAGGGAGACCCAGTACTTC. Amino acid sequence: CASSSGGGARETQYF.

The CDR3 sequence: CSARGLAGGLQETQYF. Here the CDR3 DNA reads TGCAGTGCTAGGGGACTAGCGGGAGGTCTCCAAGAGACCCAGTACTTC. J is TRBJ2-5 and V is TRBV20-1; 15 bases match TRBD2. Looked up from germline, CDR1 is DFQATT and CDR2 is SNEGSKA (reference sequence). The CDR3 has 16 residues. J gave up 1 base and V 3 bases, and 3 bases lay outside the gene matches.

This clonotype was recorded a few times. The chain is built from TRBV10-2 and TRBJ1-5; no reliable D call. V was trimmed by 3 bases and J by 5 bases, leaving 5 bases between them. CDR1 and CDR2 (germline): WSHSY, SAAADI. The CDR3 totals 12 residues. In nucleotides, the CDR3 is TGCGCCAGCAGTGATGTGGATCAGCCCCAGCATTTT. This translates into CASSDVDQPQHF.

The chain links TRBV7-2 to TRBJ2-5, with 7 bases fitting TRBD2. CDR1 and CDR2 (germline): SGHTA, FQGNSA. CDR3 length: 15 amino acids. V shed 5 bases and J 1 base; nucleotides not matched to a gene: 7. The CDR3 sequence: CASSIGWGGQETQYF. CDR3 nucleotide sequence: TGTGCCAGCAGCATTGGGTGGGGGGGCCAAGAGACCCAGTACTTC.

This clonotype showed up just a few times. The rearrangement joins TRBV28 to TRBJ2-3; 9 bases are shared with TRBD1. V was clipped by 4 bases and J by 5 bases; unmatched bases: 7. CDR1 and CDR2 (germline): MDHEN, SYDVKM. The CDR3 sequence is 15 residues long. The CDR3 loop reads CASSYTGGRKDTQYF. CDR3 DNA: TGTGCCAGCAGTTATACAGGGGGCAGGAAAGATACGCAGTATTTT. Filled out from reference TRBV28 and TRBJ2-3, the complete variable domain reads DVKVTQSSRYLVKRTGEKVFLECVQDMDHENMFWYRQDPGLGLRLIYFSYDVKMKEKGDIPEGYSVSREKKERFSLILESASTNQTSMYLCASSYTGGRKDTQYFGPGTRLTVL.

This clonotype has just a few counts. This chain's CDR3 is CARSASRGQETQYF. The CDR3 nucleotides read TGTGCCAGAAGCGCTAGCAGGGGGCAAGAGACCCAGTACTTC. The chain is built from TRBV21-1 and TRBJ2-5; the table's TRBD1 call for D was not verified on the DNA. TRBV21-1 is described as a pseudogene. The CDR3 is made up of 14 amino acids.

This sequence joins TRBV15 and TRBJ1-1; the D is unclear. V was pared by 7 bases and J by 1 base, with 10 bases between. The CDR3 extends over 13 amino acids. Germline lookup yields CDR1 LNHNV and CDR2 YYDKDF (reference sequence). Here the CDR3 DNA reads TGTGCCACCACCAAGAGGTCGAACACTGAAGCTTTCTTT. This gives the protein CATTKRSNTEAFF.

This clonotype is medium-sized within its sample. The chain is built from TRBV6-4 and TRBJ2-3; D remains ambiguous. The CDR3 extends over 13 amino acids. The germline V gene encodes CDR1 MRHNA and CDR2 SNTAGT. Between the trimmed V and J ends, which lost 2 bases and 0 bases, there was a span of 3 bases. In DNA form, the CDR3 reads TGTGCCAGCAGTGACGGGAGCACAGATACGCAGTATTTT. Its protein is CASSDGSTDTQYF.

CDR3 sequence (DNA): TGTGCCAGCAGAGACAGCGGGGTAGCCGGGGAGCTGTTTTTT. It encodes CASRDSGVAGELFF. The chain joins TRBV6-1 to TRBJ2-2; 7 nucleotides agree with TRBD2. The CDR3 consists of 14 residues. Trimming at V came to 6 bases and at J to 6 bases, leaving 7 bases not matched to a gene. CDR1 is MNHNS and CDR2 is SASEGT in the germline V gene.

This CDR3 reads CASSLKGQTTEAFF. The CDR3 bases are TGTGCCAGTAGTTTGAAGGGGCAGACAACTGAAGCTTTCTTT. The V and J genes are TRBV19 and TRBJ1-1; maybe TRBD1 (5 bases). With 5 bases removed from V and 5 bases from J, the gap between germline ends came to 15 bases. The germline V gene encodes CDR1 LNHDA and CDR2 SQIVND (reference sequence). The CDR3 has 14 residues.

This clonotype has just a few counts. This chain joins TRBV5-1 and TRBJ2-5; no definite D call. V dropped 0 bases and J dropped 2 bases, with 2 bases sitting between them. This CDR3 region has 12 residues. Germline CDR1 and CDR2: SGHRS and YFSETQ. For the CDR3, the DNA is TGCGCCAGCAGCTTGGGTCAAGAGACCCAGTACTTC. Protein product: CASSLGQETQYF.

This chain connects TRBV7-7 to TRBJ2-7, with D possibly matching TRBD1 (6 bases). Germline V gene lookup returns CDR1 SSHAT and CDR2 FNYEAQ (reference sequence). V lost 2 bases, J lost 7 bases, and 12 bases lay in between. This CDR3 has 13 residues. CDR3: CASSLQARGEQYF. CDR3 in DNA: TGTGCCAGCAGCTTACAGGCGAGGGGGGAGCAGTACTTC.